The 9 T cell receptor beta chains reported below all come from one sample, sequenced in a study of shared clonotypes between healthy human individuals (dated by TCRdb to 2020 to 2022). To prepare the library, the immunoSEQ multiplex PCR assay was applied. This is the immuneACCESS table as TCRdb keeps it, with only in-frame sequences that have V and J called. A part of the clones is gone; compared with another copy, unresolved V genes explain less than half, and the rest is unexplained. The sample includes over 2 million clones, with 85% to 95% observed a single time. Approximately 0.41% of the sample is taken by the ten largest. Input material: naive CD4+ T cells from PBMCs. The cell subset or site label, as the study defines it: CD45RA+ positively selected. Receptor source: a man aged 18 to 29 in good health. Some clones in this sample may be carry-over from other donors' samples.

A single count supports this clone. The rearrangement joins TRBV14 to TRBJ2-1; D gene ambiguous. This CDR3 contains 14 residues. The germline V gene has CDR1 SGHDN and CDR2 FVKESK. V dropped 2 bases and J dropped 3 bases, with 8 bases sitting between them. CDR3 loop: CASSQNFYYNEQFF. For the CDR3, the DNA is TGTGCCAGCAGCCAAAACTTCTACTACAATGAGCAGTTCTTC.

Comments on this clone: This sample also contains other DNA sequences that code for the same CDR3. The rearrangement links TRBV10-3 to TRBJ2-6, with 10 positions matching TRBD1. The CDR3 spans 18 residues. The germline V gene encodes CDR1 ENHRY and CDR2 SYGVKD. The V and J ends lost 0 bases and 1 base, in that order; junction bases with no gene match: 3. The CDR3 DNA reads TGTGCCATCAGTGAGTCCGGGACAGGGGTTTCTGGGGCCAACGTCCTGACTTTC. Amino acid sequence: CAISESGTGVSGANVLTF.

V gene TRBV29-1 combines with J gene TRBJ1-1; a weak D match, TRBD1 (5 bases). CDR1 and CDR2 from the germline V gene are SQVTM and ANQGSEA. Trimming took off 3 bases at V and 5 bases at J, with 13 bases between the two ends. This CDR3 is 13 amino acids long. CDR3 nucleotides: TGCAGCGTTGAGGGGCGGGGGGGGACTGAAGCTTTCTTT. It yields the protein CSVEGRGGTEAFF.

The chain links TRBV7-3 to TRBJ2-7, with D possibly being TRBD2 (6 bases). The CDR3 has 17 residues. Between the trimmed V and J ends, which lost 2 bases and 4 bases, there was a span of 21 bases. Germline V gene lookup returns CDR1 SGHTA and CDR2 FQGTGA. The CDR3 region has the DNA TGTGCCAGCAGCTTATACAAGGCGGGACTTATGCCTTACGAGCAGTACTTC. This encodes CASSLYKAGLMPYEQYF.

J is TRBJ2-5 and V is TRBV7-8; D might be TRBD1 or TRBD2, each matching 5 bases. The CDR3 consists of 15 residues. V was pared by 1 base and J by 1 base, with 10 bases between. Per the germline V gene, CDR1 is SGHVS and CDR2 is FQNEAQ. The CDR3 region is CASSLEPGPQETQYF. The CDR3 nucleotides read TGTGCCAGCAGCTTAGAGCCGGGACCCCAAGAGACCCAGTACTTC.

The CDR3 here is CASKAELAKNIQYF. The CDR3 DNA reads TGCGCCAGCAAGGCGGAACTAGCCAAAAACATTCAGTACTTC. This chain links TRBV5-1 with TRBJ2-4; D not certain. V dropped 6 bases and J dropped 0 bases, with 10 bases sitting between them. The CDR3 runs 14 residues. Looked up from germline, CDR1 is SGHRS and CDR2 is YFSETQ.

The CDR3 loop is CASSLTTGGETEAFF. CDR3 bases: TGCGCCAGCAGCTTGACGACAGGGGGCGAGACTGAAGCTTTCTTT. The chain employs TRBV5-1 and TRBJ1-1; TRBD1 agrees at 10 bases. The CDR3 has 15 amino acids. Germline V gene data show CDR1 as SGHRS and CDR2 as YFSETQ. The V segment lost 1 base and the J segment 5 bases; nucleotides outside the gene matches: 5.

The rearrangement uses TRBV7-6 and TRBJ2-2; D possibly corresponds to TRBD2 (6 bases). Deletions cut 6 bases from V and 5 bases from J, with 13 bases between. Germline assignment: CDR1 SGHVS and CDR2 FNYEAQ. The CDR3 loop spans 14 amino acids. The CDR3 protein is CASRLDGGTGELFF. As DNA, the CDR3 is TGTGCCAGCAGACTTGACGGGGGTACCGGGGAGCTGTTTTTT.

The chain links TRBV2 to TRBJ2-3; 13 bases fit TRBD2. The CDR3 is 16 residues long. Germline lookup yields CDR1 SNHLY and CDR2 FYNNEI. V was pared by 6 bases and J by 3 bases, with 6 bases of the junction left unmatched. CDR3 residues: CASRGLAGVLTDTQYF. The CDR3 bases are TGTGCCAGCAGAGGACTAGCGGGAGTCCTGACAGATACGCAGTATTTT.